This entry describes one TCR beta chain. Time point denoted: patch test 3, about 24 weeks after DPC sensitization. Treatment noted: therapeutic diphenylcyclopropenone sensitization with weekly scalp DPC. Total RNA extraction was carried out from unfractionated whole blood. The data derive from a study of human T cells and chemical hapten exposure. As originally analysed: Sample-level TCR yields exhibited a median of around 100,000, with a range of about 20,000 to 690,600. Each CDR3 protein gets one entry after TCRdb re-called the RACE reads with MiXCR. What appears here as the V and J calls and clone size reflects TCRdb's work, not the paper's. The repertoire has some 39,000 distinct CDR3 sequences, 8% to 9.5% of them found once; the top ten carry roughly 25%. This TCR was recovered from a middle-aged man with alopecia areata. Some clones in this sample may be carry-over from other donors' samples. The source material was whole blood, sampled in connection with sensitization to the hapten diphenylcyclopropenone (DPC).

The CDR3 protein is CASTTRRGPEVGWETQYF. Written as DNA, the CDR3 is TGTGCCAGCACCACCCGGAGGGGGCCCGAAGTTGGGTGGGAGACCCAGTACTTC. The chain employs TRBV28 and TRBJ2-5; D might be TRBD1 (7 bases). V was cut by 7 bases and J by 5 bases, with 29 bases left in between. Looked up from germline, CDR1 is MDHEN and CDR2 is SYDVKM. This CDR3 is 18 amino acids long.